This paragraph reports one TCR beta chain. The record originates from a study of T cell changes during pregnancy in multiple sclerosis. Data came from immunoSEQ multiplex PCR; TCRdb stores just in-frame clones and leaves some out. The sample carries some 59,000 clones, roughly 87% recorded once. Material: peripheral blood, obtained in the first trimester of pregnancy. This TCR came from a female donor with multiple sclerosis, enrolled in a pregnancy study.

The CDR3 is CASSQVGGGPAGELFF. The DNA for the CDR3 is TGTGCCAGCAGCCAAGTTGGGGGAGGGCCGGCCGGGGAGCTGTTTTTT. This chain connects TRBV4-2 to TRBJ2-2; 7 bases are a match to TRBD2. Losses at the gene ends were 1 base for V and 6 bases for J; bases not matched to a gene: 8. This CDR3 has 16 amino acids. The germline CDR1 and CDR2 sequences are LGHNA and YNFKEQ.